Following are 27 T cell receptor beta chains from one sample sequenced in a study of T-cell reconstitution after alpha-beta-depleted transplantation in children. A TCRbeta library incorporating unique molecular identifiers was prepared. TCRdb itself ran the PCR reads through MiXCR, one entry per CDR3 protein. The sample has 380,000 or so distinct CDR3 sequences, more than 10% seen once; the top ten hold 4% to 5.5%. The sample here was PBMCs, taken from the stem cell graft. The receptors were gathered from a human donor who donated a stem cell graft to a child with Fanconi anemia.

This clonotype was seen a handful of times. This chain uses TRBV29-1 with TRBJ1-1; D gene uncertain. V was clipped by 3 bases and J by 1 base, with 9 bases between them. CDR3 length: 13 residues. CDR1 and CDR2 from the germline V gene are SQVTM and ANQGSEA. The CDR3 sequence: CSVELGTNTEAFF. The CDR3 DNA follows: TGCAGCGTTGAGCTGGGCACGAACACTGAAGCTTTCTTT.

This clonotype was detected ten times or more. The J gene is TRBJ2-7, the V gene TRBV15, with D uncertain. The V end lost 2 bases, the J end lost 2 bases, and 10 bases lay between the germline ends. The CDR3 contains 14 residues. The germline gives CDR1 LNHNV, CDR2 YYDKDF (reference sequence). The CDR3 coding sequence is TGTGCCACCAGCAGATCTTCTGGGGCCTACGAGCAGTACTTC. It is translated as CATSRSSGAYEQYF.

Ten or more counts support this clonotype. The CDR3 nucleotides read TGTGCCAGCTCACCACCGGAAGGATTTTATCGGGCCCTCCACTTT. Protein: CASSPPEGFYRALHF. The chain employs TRBV18 and TRBJ1-6; D is uncertain. Germline values: CDR1 KGHSH, CDR2 LQKENI. Trimming shortened V by 0 bases and J by 14 bases, and 17 bases separated the two germline ends. The CDR3 spans 15 residues.

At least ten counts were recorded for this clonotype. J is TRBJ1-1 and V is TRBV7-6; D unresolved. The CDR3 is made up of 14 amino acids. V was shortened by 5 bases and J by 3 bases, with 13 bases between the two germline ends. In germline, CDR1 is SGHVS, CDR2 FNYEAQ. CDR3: CASSPVAGDTEAFF. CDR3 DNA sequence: TGTGCCAGCAGCCCTGTGGCGGGTGACACTGAAGCTTTCTTT.

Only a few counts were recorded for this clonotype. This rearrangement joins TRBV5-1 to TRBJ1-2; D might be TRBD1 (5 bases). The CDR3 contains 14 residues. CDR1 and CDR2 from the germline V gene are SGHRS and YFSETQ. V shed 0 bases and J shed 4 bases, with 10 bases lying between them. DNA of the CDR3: TGCGCCAGCAGCTTGGGTGACAGAAGCTATGGCTACACCTTC. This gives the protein CASSLGDRSYGYTF.

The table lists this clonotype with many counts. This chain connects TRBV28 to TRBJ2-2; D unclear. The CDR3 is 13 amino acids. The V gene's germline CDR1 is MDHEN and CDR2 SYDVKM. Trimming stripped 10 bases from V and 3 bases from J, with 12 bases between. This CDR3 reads CATWRGDTGELFF. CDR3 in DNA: TGTGCCACCTGGCGAGGAGACACCGGGGAGCTGTTTTTT.

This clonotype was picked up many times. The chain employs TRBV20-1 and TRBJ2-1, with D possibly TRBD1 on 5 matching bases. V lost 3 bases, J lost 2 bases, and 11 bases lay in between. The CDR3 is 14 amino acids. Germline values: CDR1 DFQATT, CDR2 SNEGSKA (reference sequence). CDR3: CSASRQLPYNEQFF. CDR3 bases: TGCAGTGCTAGCCGACAGCTCCCCTACAATGAGCAGTTCTTC.

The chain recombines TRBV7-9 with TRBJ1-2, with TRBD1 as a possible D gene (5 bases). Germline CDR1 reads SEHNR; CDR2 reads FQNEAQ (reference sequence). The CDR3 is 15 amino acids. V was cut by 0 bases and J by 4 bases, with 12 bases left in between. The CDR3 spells CASSLAAGKGYGYTF. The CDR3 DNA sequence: TGTGCCAGCAGCTTAGCCGCAGGGAAAGGCTATGGCTACACCTTC. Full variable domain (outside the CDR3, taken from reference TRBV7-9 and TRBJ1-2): DTGVSQNPRHKITKRGQNVTFRCDPISEHNRLYWYRQTLGQGPEFLTYFQNEAQLEKSRLLSDRFSAERPKGSFSTLEIQRTEQGDSAMYLCASSLAAGKGYGYTFGSGTRLTVV.

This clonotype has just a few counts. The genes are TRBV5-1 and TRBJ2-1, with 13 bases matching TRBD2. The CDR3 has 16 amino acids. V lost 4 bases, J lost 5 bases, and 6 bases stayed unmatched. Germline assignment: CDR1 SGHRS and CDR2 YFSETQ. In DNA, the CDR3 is TGCGCCAGCAGCGCCACCGGGACTAGCGGGAACAATGAGCAGTTCTTC. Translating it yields CASSATGTSGNNEQFF.

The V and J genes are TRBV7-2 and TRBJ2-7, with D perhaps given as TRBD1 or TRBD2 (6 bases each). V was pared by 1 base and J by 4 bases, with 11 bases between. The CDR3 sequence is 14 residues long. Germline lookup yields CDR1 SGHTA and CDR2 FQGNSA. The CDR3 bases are TGTGCCAGCAGCTTAGAGGGGGGACCATACGAGCAGTACGTC. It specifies CASSLEGGPYEQYV.

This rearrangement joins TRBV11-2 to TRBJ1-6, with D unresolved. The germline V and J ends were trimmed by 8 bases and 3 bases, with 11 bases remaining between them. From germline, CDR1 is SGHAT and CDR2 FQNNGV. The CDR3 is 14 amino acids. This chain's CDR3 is CASRRGNYNSPLHF. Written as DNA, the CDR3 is TGTGCCAGCCGGCGGGGAAACTATAATTCACCCCTCCACTTT.

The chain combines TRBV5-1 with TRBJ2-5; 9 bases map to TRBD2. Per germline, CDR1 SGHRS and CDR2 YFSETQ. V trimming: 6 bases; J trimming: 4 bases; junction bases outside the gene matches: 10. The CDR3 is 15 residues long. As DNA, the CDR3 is TGCGCCAGCACCTCGAAACTAGCGGGCGCAGAGACCCAGTACTTC. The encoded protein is CASTSKLAGAETQYF.

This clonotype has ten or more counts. The CDR3 DNA sequence: TGTGCCAGCAGTTCGGGGACAGGGGGCAGTTACGAGCAGTACGTC. Translating it yields CASSSGTGGSYEQYV. The J gene is TRBJ2-7, the V gene TRBV28; TRBD1 matches at 12 bases. Per the germline V gene, CDR1 is MDHEN and CDR2 is SYDVKM. The V segment lost 4 bases and the J segment 4 bases; nucleotides outside the gene matches: 5. This CDR3 has 15 amino acids.

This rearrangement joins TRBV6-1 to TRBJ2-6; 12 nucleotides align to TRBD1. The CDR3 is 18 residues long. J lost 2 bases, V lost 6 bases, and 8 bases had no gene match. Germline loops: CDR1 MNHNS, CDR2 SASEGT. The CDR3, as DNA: TGTGCCAGCAGCCTCGGGACAGGGGGCCCCCCTGGGGCCAACGTCCTGACTTTC. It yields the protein CASSLGTGGPPGANVLTF.

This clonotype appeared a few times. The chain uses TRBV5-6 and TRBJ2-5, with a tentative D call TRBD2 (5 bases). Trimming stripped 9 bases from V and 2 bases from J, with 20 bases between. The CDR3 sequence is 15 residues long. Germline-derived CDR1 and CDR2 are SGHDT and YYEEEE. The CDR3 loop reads CATTRGGPTQETQYF. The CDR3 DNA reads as TGTGCCACCACCCGGGGTGGACCTACACAAGAGACCCAGTACTTC.

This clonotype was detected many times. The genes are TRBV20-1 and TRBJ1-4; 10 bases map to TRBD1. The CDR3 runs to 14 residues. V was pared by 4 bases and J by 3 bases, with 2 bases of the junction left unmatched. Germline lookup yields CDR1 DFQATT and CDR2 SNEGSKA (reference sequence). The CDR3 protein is CSATGQGANEKLFF. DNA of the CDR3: TGCAGTGCTACTGGACAGGGGGCTAATGAAAAACTGTTTTTT.

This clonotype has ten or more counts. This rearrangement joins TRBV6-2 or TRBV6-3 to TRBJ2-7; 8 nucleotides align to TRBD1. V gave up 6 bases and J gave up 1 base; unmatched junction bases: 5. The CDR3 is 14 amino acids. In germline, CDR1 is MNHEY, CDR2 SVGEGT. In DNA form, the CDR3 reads TGTGCCAGCAGCTTGGACAGGGAGTCCTACGAGCAGTACGTC. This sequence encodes CASSLDRESYEQYV.

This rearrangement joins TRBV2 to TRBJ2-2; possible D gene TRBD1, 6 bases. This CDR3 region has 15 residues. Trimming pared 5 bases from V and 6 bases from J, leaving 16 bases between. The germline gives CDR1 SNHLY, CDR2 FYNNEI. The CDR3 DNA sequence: TGTGCCAGCAGTCCCTTAATCAGGGGTGCCGGGGAGCTGTTTTTT. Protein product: CASSPLIRGAGELFF.

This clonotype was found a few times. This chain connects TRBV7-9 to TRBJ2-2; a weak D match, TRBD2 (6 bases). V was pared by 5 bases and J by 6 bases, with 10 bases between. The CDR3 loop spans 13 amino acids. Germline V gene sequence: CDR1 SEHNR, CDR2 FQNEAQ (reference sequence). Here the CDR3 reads CASSPGVPGELFF. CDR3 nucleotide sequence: TGTGCCAGCAGCCCGGGGGTCCCCGGGGAGCTGTTTTTT.

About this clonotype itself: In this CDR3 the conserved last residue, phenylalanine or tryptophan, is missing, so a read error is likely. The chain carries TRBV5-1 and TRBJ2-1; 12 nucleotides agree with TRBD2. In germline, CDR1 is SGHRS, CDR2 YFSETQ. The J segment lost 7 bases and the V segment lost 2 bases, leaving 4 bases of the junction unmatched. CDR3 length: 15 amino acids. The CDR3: CASSLLAGGKNEQFY. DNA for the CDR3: TGCGCCAGCAGCTTACTAGCGGGGGGAAAGAATGAGCAGTTCTAC.

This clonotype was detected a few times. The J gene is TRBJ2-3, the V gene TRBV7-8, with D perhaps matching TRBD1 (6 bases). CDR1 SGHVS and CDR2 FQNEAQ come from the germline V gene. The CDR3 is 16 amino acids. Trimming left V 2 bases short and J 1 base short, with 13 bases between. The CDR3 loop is CASSLRAGARTDTQYF. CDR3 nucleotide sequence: TGTGCCAGCAGCTTAAGGGCAGGGGCGCGCACAGATACGCAGTATTTT.

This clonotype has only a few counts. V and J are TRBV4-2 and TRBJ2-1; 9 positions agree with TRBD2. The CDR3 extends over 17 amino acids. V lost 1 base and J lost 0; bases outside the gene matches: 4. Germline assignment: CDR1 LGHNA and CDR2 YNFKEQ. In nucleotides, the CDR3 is TGTGCCAGCAGCCAAGTCCTAGCGGGGAGCTCCTACAATGAGCAGTTCTTC. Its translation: CASSQVLAGSSYNEQFF.

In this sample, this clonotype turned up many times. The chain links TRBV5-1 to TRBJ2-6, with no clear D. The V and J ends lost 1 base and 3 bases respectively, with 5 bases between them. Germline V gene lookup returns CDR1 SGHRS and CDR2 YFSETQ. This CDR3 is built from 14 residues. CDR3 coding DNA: TGCGCCAGCAGCTTGAGGGTTGGGGCCAACGTCCTGACTTTC. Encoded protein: CASSLRVGANVLTF.

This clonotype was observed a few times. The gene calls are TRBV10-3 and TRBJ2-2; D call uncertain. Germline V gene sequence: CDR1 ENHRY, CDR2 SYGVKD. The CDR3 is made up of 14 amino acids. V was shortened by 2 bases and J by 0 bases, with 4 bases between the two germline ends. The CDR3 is CAISEETNTGELFF. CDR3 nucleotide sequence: TGTGCCATCAGTGAGGAGACGAACACCGGGGAGCTGTTTTTT.

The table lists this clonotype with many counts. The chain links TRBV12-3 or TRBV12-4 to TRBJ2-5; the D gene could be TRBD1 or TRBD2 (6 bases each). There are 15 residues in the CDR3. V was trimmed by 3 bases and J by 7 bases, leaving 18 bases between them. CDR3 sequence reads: CASSLDGGRPGTQYF. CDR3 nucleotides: TGTGCCAGCAGTTTGGACGGGGGCCGACCGGGGACCCAGTACTTC.

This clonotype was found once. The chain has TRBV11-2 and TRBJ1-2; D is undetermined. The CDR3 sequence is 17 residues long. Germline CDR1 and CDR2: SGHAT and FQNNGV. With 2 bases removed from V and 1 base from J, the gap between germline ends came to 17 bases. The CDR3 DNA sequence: TGTGCCAGCAGCTTAACATCTGTTGGGTTCCTTAACTATGGCTACACCTTC. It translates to CASSLTSVGFLNYGYTF.

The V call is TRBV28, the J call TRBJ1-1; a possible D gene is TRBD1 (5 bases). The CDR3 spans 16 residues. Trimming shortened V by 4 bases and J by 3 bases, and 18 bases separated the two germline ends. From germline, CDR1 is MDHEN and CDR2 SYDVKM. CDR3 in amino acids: CASSSRRGAKDTEAFF. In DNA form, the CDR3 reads TGTGCCAGCAGTTCAAGGCGAGGGGCTAAGGACACTGAAGCTTTCTTT.